The next 26 T cell receptor beta chains were all read from a single sample in a study of blood T cell repertoires in COVID-19. The table came from immunoSEQ multiplex PCR; TCRdb's copy has only in-frame clones and leaves some out. The table has 200,000 to 250,000 clones, around 88% seen once. Material: PBMCs or T cells enriched from blood (not recorded which). The receptors here all came from a woman between 50 and 59 years old who had recovered from COVID-19.

The chain is built from TRBV7-3 and TRBJ2-6; 10 bases agree with TRBD1. V trimming: 4 bases; J trimming: 0 bases; junction bases outside the gene matches: 6. The CDR3 sequence is 18 residues long. CDR1 is SGHTA and CDR2 is FQGTGA in the germline V gene. CDR3 loop: CASSSQGQGLSGANVLTF. DNA for the CDR3: TGTGCCAGCAGCTCACAGGGACAGGGGCTCTCTGGGGCCAACGTCCTGACTTTC.

This chain links TRBV7-9 with TRBJ1-3; D might be TRBD1 (5 bases). The V gene's germline CDR1 is SEHNR and CDR2 FQNEAQ (reference sequence). Trimming left V 3 bases short and J 0 bases short, with 9 bases between. This CDR3 has 15 amino acids. The CDR3 region is CASSFHDSSGNTIYF. Here the CDR3 DNA reads TGTGCCAGCAGCTTTCACGACAGCTCTGGAAACACCATATATTTT.

The genes are TRBV3-1 (or the pseudogene TRBV3-2) and TRBJ2-2; the D gene is possibly TRBD2 (5 bases). The CDR3 is 17 residues long. Germline V gene sequence: CDR1 LGHDT, CDR2 YNNKEL (reference sequence). V was pared by 0 bases and J by 7 bases, with 18 bases between. CDR3 sequence reads: CASSQDYYGPRGGELFF. The CDR3 DNA is TGTGCCAGCAGCCAAGATTATTACGGGCCTCGGGGCGGGGAGCTGTTTTTT.

The rearrangement uses TRBV9 and TRBJ2-1; 7 positions agree with TRBD1. Germline V gene lookup returns CDR1 SGDLS and CDR2 YYNGEE. V gave up 5 bases and J gave up 0 bases; unmatched junction bases: 5. The CDR3 runs 15 residues. CDR3 residues: CASRRTGDSYNEQFF. The DNA for the CDR3 is TGTGCCAGCAGAAGAACAGGGGACTCCTACAATGAGCAGTTCTTC.

The rearrangement joins TRBV7-9 to TRBJ2-1; D may be TRBD2 (6 bases). Germline V gene lookup returns CDR1 SEHNR and CDR2 FQNEAQ (reference sequence). The germline V and J ends were trimmed by 4 bases and 6 bases, with 22 bases remaining between them. CDR3 size: 17 residues. DNA for the CDR3: TGTGCCAGCAGCTACGTCCCGGGACTTCAACCCGCCAATGAGCAGTTCTTC. Its protein product is CASSYVPGLQPANEQFF.

The chain recombines TRBV18 with TRBJ1-6; the D is unclear. V was trimmed by 2 bases and J by 5 bases, leaving 4 bases between them. CDR1 is KGHSH and CDR2 is LQKENI in the germline V gene. This CDR3 is built from 13 residues. CDR3 in DNA: TGTGCCAGCTCACCAGTAAATAATTCACCCCTCCACTTT. Translating gives CASSPVNNSPLHF.

Remarks on this clone: Within the sample, other DNA sequences also encode this same CDR3. The chain combines TRBV2 with TRBJ1-3; 7 positions match TRBD1. The CDR3 has 13 amino acids. After removal of 6 bases from V and 1 base from J, the junction contained 0 bases not matched to a gene. Germline CDR1 and CDR2: SNHLY and FYNNEI. The CDR3 nucleotides are TGTGCCAGCAGACAGGGGTCTGGAAACACCATATATTTT. Its protein is CASRQGSGNTIYF. The whole variable domain, filled in from reference TRBV2 and TRBJ1-3, reads EPEVTQTPSHQVTQMGQEVILRCVPISNHLYFYWYRQILGQKVEFLVSFYNNEISEKSEIFDDQFSVERPDGSNFTLKIRSTKLEDSAMYFCASRQGSGNTIYFGEGSWLTVV.

The chain joins TRBV11-2 to TRBJ1-2, with D possibly TRBD1 on 5 matching bases. The CDR3 spans 13 residues. CDR1 is SGHAT, CDR2 FQNNGV, per germline. V lost 5 bases and J lost 4, with 11 bases in between. The CDR3: CASSHSTAYGYTF. The DNA of the CDR3 is TGTGCCAGCAGCCACTCGACAGCCTATGGCTACACCTTC.

The chain combines TRBV15 with TRBJ2-1; D is uncertain. The CDR3 has 14 amino acids. Germline V CDR1 and CDR2: LNHNV, YYDKDF (reference sequence). Trimming stripped 0 bases from V and 7 bases from J, with 10 bases between. The CDR3 DNA reads TGTGCCACCAGCAGAGATGTGGCCTCTAATGAGCAGTTCTTC. This sequence encodes CATSRDVASNEQFF.

The V and J genes are TRBV7-2 and TRBJ2-2; the D gene is possibly TRBD2 (6 bases). Germline lookup yields CDR1 SGHTA and CDR2 FQGNSA. V shed 8 bases and J shed 4 bases, with 17 bases lying between them. This CDR3 has 15 amino acids. The CDR3 sequence is CASQGGPVITGELFF. The CDR3 DNA is TGTGCCAGCCAAGGAGGGCCGGTTATCACCGGGGAGCTGTTTTTT.

In DNA, the CDR3 is TGTGCCAGCAGCCGAACAGGGGGGTATTATGGCTACACCTTC. Protein sequence: CASSRTGGYYGYTF. The J gene is TRBJ1-2, the V gene TRBV3-1 (or the pseudogene TRBV3-2), with TRBD1 matching over 8 bases. Germline V gives CDR1 LGHDT, CDR2 YNNKEL (reference sequence). The CDR3 is 14 residues long. J gave up 5 bases and V 4 bases, and 6 bases lay outside the gene matches.

This clone was picked up one time. J is TRBJ2-7 and V is TRBV27; 8 bases match TRBD1. Germline V gives CDR1 MNHEY, CDR2 SMNVEV (reference sequence). This CDR3 has 13 residues. V dropped 1 base and J dropped 7; count of bases not matched to a gene: 3. The CDR3 bases are TGTGCCAGCAGTTTATGGACAGGGTATGAGCAGTACTTC. It encodes CASSLWTGYEQYF.

This chain joins TRBV11-2 and TRBJ2-7, with a weak D call TRBD2 (6 bases). The CDR3 extends over 17 amino acids. Trimming took 0 bases from V and 2 from J, leaving 17 bases between them. The V gene's germline CDR1 is SGHAT and CDR2 FQNNGV. CDR3 region: CASSLDRYMGGTYEQYF. In nucleotides, the CDR3 is TGTGCCAGCAGCTTAGACCGGTATATGGGCGGGACCTACGAGCAGTACTTC.

The V and J genes are TRBV6-5 and TRBJ2-3, with 8 bases that match TRBD2. CDR3 length: 16 amino acids. CDR1 is MNHEY and CDR2 is SVGAGI in the germline V gene. The V segment lost 4 bases and the J segment 4 bases; nucleotides outside the gene matches: 10. The DNA of the CDR3 is TGTGCCAGCAGTTTGACCGGGACTAGGGTATCAGATACGCAGTATTTT. This sequence encodes CASSLTGTRVSDTQYF.

The CDR3 bases are TGTGCCAGCAGCCCAGATCCGGGACAGGGGGCAGATACGCAGTATTTT. This codes for CASSPDPGQGADTQYF. This chain joins TRBV6-4 and TRBJ2-3; TRBD1 aligns across 11 bases. The V segment lost 6 bases and the J segment 4 bases; nucleotides outside the gene matches: 9. The CDR3 has 16 residues. Germline V gene sequence: CDR1 MRHNA, CDR2 SNTAGT.

J is TRBJ2-7 and V is TRBV30; TRBD1 agrees at 7 bases. Losses at the gene ends were 2 bases for V and 2 bases for J; bases not matched to a gene: 6. The CDR3 consists of 14 residues. CDR1 and CDR2 from the germline V gene are GTSNPN and SVGIG (reference sequence). Here the CDR3 reads CAWSLSTGPYEQYF. The CDR3 DNA follows: TGTGCCTGGAGTTTGTCGACAGGGCCCTACGAGCAGTACTTC.

V and J are TRBV18 and TRBJ2-1, with 10 bases aligning to TRBD2. This CDR3 region has 18 residues. The germline gives CDR1 KGHSH, CDR2 LQKENI. The ends lost 4 bases at V and 0 bases at J; junction bases unmatched: 9. CDR3 residues: CASSRGLAAKSSYNEQFF. CDR3 bases: TGTGCCAGCTCACGTGGACTAGCGGCCAAGAGCTCCTACAATGAGCAGTTCTTC. Using reference TRBV18 and TRBJ2-1 for the parts outside the CDR3, the full variable domain is NAGVMQNPRHLVRRRGQEARLRCSPMKGHSHVYWYRQLPEEGLKFMVYLQKENIIDESGMPKERFSAEFPKEGPSILRIQQVVRGDSAAYFCASSRGLAAKSSYNEQFFGPGTRLTVL.

The gene calls are TRBV28 and TRBJ2-7; D may be TRBD1 (7 bases). This CDR3 region has 15 residues. Germline-derived CDR1 and CDR2 are MDHEN and SYDVKM. Trimming shortened V by 5 bases and J by 1 base, and 15 bases separated the two germline ends. The CDR3 DNA reads as TGTGCCAGCAGTCCCCAGGGGGGAAATTCCTACGAGCAGTACTTC. The encoded protein is CASSPQGGNSYEQYF. Supplemented by reference TRBV28 and TRBJ2-7, the full variable domain reads DVKVTQSSRYLVKRTGEKVFLECVQDMDHENMFWYRQDPGLGLRLIYFSYDVKMKEKGDIPEGYSVSREKKERFSLILESASTNQTSMYLCASSPQGGNSYEQYFGPGTRLTVT.

J is TRBJ2-3 and V is TRBV2; 16 bases fit TRBD2. With 6 bases clipped from V and 4 bases from J, the junction kept 10 bases outside the gene matches. The length of the CDR3 is 18 residues. Per the germline V gene, CDR1 is SNHLY and CDR2 is FYNNEI. The CDR3 is CASRVGTSGGASADTQYF. CDR3 sequence (DNA): TGTGCCAGCAGAGTCGGGACTAGCGGGGGGGCCTCGGCAGATACGCAGTATTTT.

A remark on this clone: The junction does not match germline at one end; this may be a read error. This chain joins TRBV25-1 and TRBJ2-1; maybe TRBD1 (5 bases). Germline values: CDR1 MGHDK, CDR2 SYGVNS. The CDR3 runs 13 residues. CDR3 protein: CASSEDRLSPWIF. The CDR3 nucleotides read TGTGCCAGCAGTGAAGACAGACTGAGCCCCTGGATCTTC.

CDR3 residues: CASSFKTLPYEQYF. The CDR3 DNA follows: TGTGCCAGCAGCTTTAAGACTCTCCCCTACGAGCAGTACTTC. The chain employs TRBV13 and TRBJ2-7, with D unresolved. Germline-derived CDR1 and CDR2 are PRHDT and FYEKMQ (reference sequence). This CDR3 contains 14 residues. The ends were cut back, 3 bases at V and 2 bases at J, with 11 bases in the middle.

In nucleotides, the CDR3 is TGTGCCAGCAGCGTAGGGCCAGGTACTAATGAAAAACTGTTTTTT. Translation gives CASSVGPGTNEKLFF. The rearrangement joins TRBV9 to TRBJ1-4; D is uncertain. The CDR3 is 15 amino acids. Per the germline V gene, CDR1 is SGDLS and CDR2 is YYNGEE. The ends were cut back, 0 bases at V and 2 bases at J, with 8 bases in the middle.

The chain links TRBV5-4 to TRBJ2-7; 9 positions match TRBD2. CDR1 SGHNT and CDR2 YYREEE come from the germline V gene (reference sequence). Trimming at V came to 2 bases and at J to 1 base, leaving 4 bases not matched to a gene. The CDR3 is made up of 15 amino acids. The CDR3 spells CASSFPAGGSYEQYF. The CDR3, as DNA: TGTGCCAGCAGCTTTCCAGCGGGGGGATCCTACGAGCAGTACTTC.

This chain joins TRBV12-3 or TRBV12-4 and TRBJ2-2; D not certain. The CDR3 totals 11 residues. Trimming pared 11 bases from V and 5 bases from J, leaving 9 bases between. The CDR3 region is CASCLTGELFF. The CDR3 DNA is TGTGCCTCTTGTTTAACCGGGGAGCTGTTTTTT.

In its sample, this clone was seen a few times. This chain joins TRBV2 and TRBJ2-1, with TRBD1 as a possible D gene (5 bases). The length of the CDR3 is 12 residues. Trimming removed 8 bases from V and 10 bases from J, with 15 bases in between. CDR1 and CDR2 (germline): SNHLY, FYNNEI. This chain's CDR3 is CASSLGAREQFF. CDR3 DNA sequence: TGTGCCAGCTCTTTAGGGGCAAGGGAGCAGTTCTTC.

The chain has TRBV18 and TRBJ1-2, with D possibly TRBD1 on 5 matching bases. The ends were cut back, 6 bases at V and 2 bases at J, with 16 bases in the middle. The CDR3 spans 15 residues. The germline V gene encodes CDR1 KGHSH and CDR2 LQKENI. The CDR3 region has the DNA TGTGCCAGCTCTCCCGGAAGGGGCGGAAACTATGGCTACACCTTC. Protein: CASSPGRGGNYGYTF.